This TCR beta chain was obtained from a study of blood T cells in healthy people across ages. Findings and limits, study-wide: Donor CMV infection status was unknown, possibly confounding age-related changes in expanded clonotypes.

With a J-beta primer mix and a sample-barcoded 5' primer, a second PCR ran 7 to 11 cycles. Using its own MiXCR run on the 5' RACE reads, TCRdb lists one record per CDR3 protein. The table has 650,000 to 900,000 distinct CDR3 sequences, around 68% seen once. CDR3 length: 16 residues. Germline CDR1 reads MNHEY; CDR2 reads SVGAGI. The trim removed 6 bases at V and 6 bases at J, leaving 9 bases unmatched. About 9.9 milliliters of peripheral blood were drawn from each donor. Samples each yielded at least 5 micrograms of total RNA. A remark on this clonotype: Its target is not known.

This clonotype was obtained from a man aged 25 to 40 in good health. The sequencing input was blood. The chain links TRBV6-5 to TRBJ1-6, with TRBD1 matching over 9 bases. The CDR3: CASRSTGGKRNSPLHF. The CDR3, as DNA: TGTGCCAGCAGATCGACAGGGGGAAAACGTAATTCACCCCTCCACTTT.